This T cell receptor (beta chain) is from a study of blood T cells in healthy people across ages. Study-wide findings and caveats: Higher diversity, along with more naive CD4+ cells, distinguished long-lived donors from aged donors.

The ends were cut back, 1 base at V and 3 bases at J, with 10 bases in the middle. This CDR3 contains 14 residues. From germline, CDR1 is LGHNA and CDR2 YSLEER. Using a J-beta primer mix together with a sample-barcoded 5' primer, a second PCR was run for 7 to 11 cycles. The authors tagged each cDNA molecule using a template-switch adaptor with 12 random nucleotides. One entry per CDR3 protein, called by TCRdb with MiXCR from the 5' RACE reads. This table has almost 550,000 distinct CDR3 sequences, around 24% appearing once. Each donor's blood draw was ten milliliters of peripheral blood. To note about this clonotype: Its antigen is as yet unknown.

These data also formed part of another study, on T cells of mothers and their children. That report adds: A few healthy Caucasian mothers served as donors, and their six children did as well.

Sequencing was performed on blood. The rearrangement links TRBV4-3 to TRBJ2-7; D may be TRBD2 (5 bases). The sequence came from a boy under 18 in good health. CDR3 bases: TGCGCCAGCAGCCAAGGCAGAGGGTTCTACGAGCAGTACTTC. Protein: CASSQGRGFYEQYF.